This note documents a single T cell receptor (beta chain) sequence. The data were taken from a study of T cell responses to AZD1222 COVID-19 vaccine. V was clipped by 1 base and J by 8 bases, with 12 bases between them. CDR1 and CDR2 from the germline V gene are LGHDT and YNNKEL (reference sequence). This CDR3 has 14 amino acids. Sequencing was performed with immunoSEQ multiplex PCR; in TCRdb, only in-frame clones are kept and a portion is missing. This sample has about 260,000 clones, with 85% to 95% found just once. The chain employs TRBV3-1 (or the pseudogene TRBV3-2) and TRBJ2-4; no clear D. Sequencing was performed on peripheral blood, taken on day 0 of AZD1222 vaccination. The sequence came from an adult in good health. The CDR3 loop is CASSQGRVMDIQYF. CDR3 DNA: TGTGCCAGCAGCCAAGGCCGGGTAATGGACATTCAGTACTTC.